A single count supports the clone carrying this TCR beta chain. Each CDR3 protein gets one entry after TCRdb re-called the PCR reads with MiXCR. The data contain more than 85,000 distinct CDR3 sequences, about 50% of them singletons. V gave up 5 bases and J gave up 8 bases; unmatched junction bases: 12. Germline V gives CDR1 SGHTA, CDR2 FQGNSA. The CDR3 spans 16 residues. The data derive from a study of CDR3 diversity in severe acne. The sequence derives from a male donor in good health, serving as a control. The V and J genes are TRBV7-2 and TRBJ2-3; TRBD2 matches at 11 bases. The sample comprised blood. The CDR3 region is CASSARLAGKLGTQYF. The CDR3 DNA is TGTGCCAGCAGCGCTCGACTAGCGGGGAAACTTGGTACGCAGTATTTT.